One TCR beta chain is described in this entry. Its antigen has not been determined. Base qualities are not at hand, and no much larger clone is one base apart. This sample was taken from a study of liver allograft versus peripheral blood T cells (dated by TCRdb to 2020 to 2022). For the study in its entirety: The study compared the T cell receptor repertoires present in transplanted livers with the repertoires present in the peripheral blood of liver transplant recipients. Beyond this particular receptor, the publication reports: T cell receptor repertoires inside liver allografts were reported to be different from the repertoires detected in peripheral blood.

The germline V gene (reference sequence) yields SGHNT for CDR1 and YYREEE for CDR2. V loses 9 bases of germline sequence and J loses 9 bases, and the interval between the two ends is 15 bases. Reading from cysteine to phenylalanine, the CDR3 counts 11 amino acids. This entry keeps only the CDR3 DNA: 33 bases, framed from base 1. TCRdb shows the sequencer as Illumina MiSeq. TCRdb applied fastp at Q25 and MiXCR to the public reads, then kept only in-frame beta chains. Merged by CDR3 protein, the rows form single entries marked with the most common genes and DNA. The sample table lists about 1,900 distinct CDR3 sequences, under 20% of them with a count of one. The ten most abundant clones make up 55% to 70% of the sample.

The origin of this receptor is a human patient who had a liver transplant. It is possible that, after a transplant, some T cells come from the graft donor. The chain couples TRBV5-4 to TRBJ1-2; perhaps TRBD1 is the D gene, with 5 bases matching. CDR3 loop: CATWGGESYTF. The nucleotides are TGTGCCACCTGGGGGGGGGAAAGCTACACCTTC.